This T cell receptor beta chain originates from a study of blood T cells in healthy people across ages. The wider study: Capture by template switching was about one barcoded beta molecule per two T cells.

CDR3 length: 15 amino acids. Trimming took 5 bases from V and 3 from J; bases not matched to a gene: 9. Germline CDR1 reads SGHTA; CDR2 reads FQGNSA. For the second PCR, which ran for about 6 to 12 cycles, a sample-barcoded 5' primer and a J-beta primer mix were used. Each cDNA molecule carried a tag from a template-switch adaptor that contained 12 random nucleotides. In TCRdb, the 5' RACE reads were re-called with MiXCR into one record per CDR3 protein. The sample yields 1.5 million to 2 million distinct CDR3 sequences, roughly 32% seen once. Overall study results and limits: Diversity of TCR beta correlated strongly with naive T cell percentage. Comparison with aged donors showed that long-lived donors had more naive CD4+ cells and higher diversity.

Details on this clonotype: Its antigen remains unidentified.

Sample: blood. This chain joins TRBV7-2 and TRBJ2-7; the match to TRBD2 covers 8 bases. The origin of this receptor is a woman aged 25 to 45 in good health. The CDR3: CASSRGLGSGYEQYF. The DNA of the CDR3 is TGTGCCAGCAGCAGGGGACTAGGAAGTGGCTACGAGCAGTACTTC.